This is a list of T cell receptor beta chains from one sample in a study of identical twins. TCRdb analysed the 5' RACE reads with MiXCR anew, one entry per CDR3 protein. The sample yields a few hundred thousand distinct CDR3 sequences, approximately 16% seen once. This sample also belongs to another study, concerning yellow fever vaccine responses in identical twins.

The source material was CD4+ T cells sorted from blood. The receptors here all came from a woman between 18 and 29 years old in good health. Both conserved end residues are part of each CDR3. A D gene is named only where the DNA matches it firmly. The size of a clone is reported for some rows only, either as once, few or many, or as a class for expanded clones.

d_call j_call clone_size v_call cdr3_aa cdr3_nt
TRBD1 TRBJ1-1 few TRBV5-1 CASKKTGALGTEAFF TGCGCCAGCAAAAAGACAGGGGCTTTAGGGACTGAAGCTTTCTTT
TRBD1 TRBJ2-2 few TRBV20-1 CSATETGVAGELFF TGCAGTGCTACCGAGACAGGGGTCGCCGGGGAGCTGTTTTTT
- TRBJ2-2 many TRBV12-3/TRBV12-4 CASSFQGPATGELFF TGTGCCAGCAGTTTTCAGGGGCCGGCCACCGGGGAGCTGTTTTTT
- TRBJ2-7 many TRBV29-1 CSAKRDGPYEQYF TGCAGCGCCAAGAGGGACGGACCCTACGAGCAGTACTTC
TRBD2 TRBJ2-1 - TRBV7-2 CASSLNGRGYNEQFF TGTGCCAGCAGCTTAAACGGGAGGGGTTACAATGAGCAGTTCTTC
- TRBJ1-1 - TRBV2 CASSETGVDTEAFF TGTGCCAGCAGTGAAACCGGGGTTGACACTGAAGCTTTCTTT
- TRBJ2-1 - TRBV7-2 CASSLGPGGGYNEQFF TGTGCCAGCAGCTTAGGACCCGGGGGCGGCTACAATGAGCAGTTCTTC
- TRBJ2-5 - TRBV10-3 CAISLTGNQETQYF TGTGCCATCAGCCTGACAGGAAACCAAGAGACCCAGTACTTC
TRBD1 TRBJ1-4 - TRBV5-1 CASRRTGFITTNEKLFF TGCGCCAGCAGGCGGACAGGGTTCATCACAACTAATGAAAAACTGTTTTTT
- TRBJ1-5 many TRBV12-3/TRBV12-4 CASRQGLNSNQPQHF TGTGCCAGCAGGCAGGGGTTAAATAGCAATCAGCCCCAGCATTTT
TRBD1 TRBJ2-2 - TRBV6-5 CASSSQGAGTGELFF TGTGCCAGCAGTTCACAGGGGGCTGGCACCGGGGAGCTGTTTTTT
- TRBJ1-1 many TRBV29-1 CSVERGGTEAFF TGCAGCGTTGAGAGGGGAGGGACTGAAGCTTTCTTT
- TRBJ1-2 - TRBV5-4 CASSLLSGQSYGYTF TGTGCCAGCAGCTTGTTGTCAGGGCAGTCCTATGGCTACACCTTC
TRBD2 TRBJ2-1 - TRBV12-3/TRBV12-4 CASSSAGLAGGRSYNEQFF TGTGCCAGCAGTTCAGCGGGACTAGCGGGAGGGAGGTCCTACAATGAGCAGTTCTTC
TRBD2 TRBJ2-3 - TRBV6-5 CASSSHRLAPRIF TGTGCCAGCAGTTCTCACCGACTAGCGCCTAGGATCTTT
TRBD1 TRBJ2-5 few TRBV12-3/TRBV12-4 CASRNRGPQETQYF TGTGCCAGCAGAAACAGGGGTCCACAAGAGACCCAGTACTTC
- TRBJ2-3 - TRBV29-1 CSVYGGGLRDTQYF TGCAGCGTTTACGGAGGGGGCTTGAGGGATACGCAGTATTTT
- TRBJ1-1 - TRBV29-1 CSVEDQPPIFQGPNTEAFF TGCAGCGTTGAAGATCAACCCCCAATCTTTCAGGGCCCGAACACTGAAGCTTTCTTT
- TRBJ2-7 few TRBV28 CASSQTAYEQYF TGTGCCAGCAGTCAAACTGCCTACGAGCAGTACTTC
TRBD2 TRBJ2-1 few TRBV24-1 CATSDLRTSGGRGSNEQFF TGTGCCACCAGTGATCTTCGGACTAGCGGGGGGCGAGGAAGTAATGAGCAGTTCTTC
- TRBJ2-2 few TRBV5-1 CASSLPRSTGELFF TGCGCCAGCAGCTTGCCTAGGAGCACCGGGGAGCTGTTTTTT
TRBD2 TRBJ2-3 - TRBV4-1 CASSHPGLAADTQYF TGCGCCAGCAGCCATCCGGGACTAGCTGCAGATACGCAGTATTTT
- TRBJ1-4 - TRBV6-5 CASSYLLGDEKLFF TGTGCCAGCAGTTACCTGCTCGGCGATGAAAAACTGTTTTTT
TRBD1 TRBJ1-5 few TRBV11-2 CASSSQTWDRGRGNQPQHF TGTGCCAGCAGCTCTCAAACCTGGGACAGGGGGCGAGGGAATCAGCCCCAGCATTTT
- TRBJ2-7 - TRBV7-6 CASSLSDSPYEQYF TGTGCCAGCAGCTTAAGTGACAGCCCCTACGAGCAGTACTTC
TRBD1 TRBJ2-7 - TRBV10-3 CAIGTTGTEDYEQYF TGTGCCATCGGAACAACCGGGACAGAGGACTACGAGCAGTACTTC
- TRBJ2-3 - TRBV6-1 CASSEGGNLDTQYF TGTGCCAGCAGCGAAGGAGGGAACCTAGATACGCAGTATTTT
TRBD1 TRBJ2-7 few TRBV6-5 CASRTQGVEQYF TGTGCCAGCCGCACCCAGGGGGTCGAGCAGTACTTC
TRBD1 TRBJ1-6 many TRBV9 CASSWDRGGESPLHF TGTGCCAGCAGCTGGGACAGGGGAGGAGAATCACCCCTCCACTTT
- TRBJ2-2 few TRBV9 CASSGLAVANTGELFF TGTGCCAGCAGCGGGTTAGCGGTCGCGAACACCGGGGAGCTGTTTTTT
- TRBJ1-1 - TRBV12-3/TRBV12-4 CASTLLYNTEAFF TGTGCCAGCACCTTACTATATAACACTGAAGCTTTCTTT
- TRBJ2-3 - TRBV20-1 CSARRVDTQYF TGCAGTGCTAGGCGGGTAGATACGCAGTATTTT
TRBD1 TRBJ2-5 few TRBV5-1 CASSLGTAQRGETQYF TGCGCCAGCAGCCTAGGGACAGCCCAACGAGGAGAGACCCAGTACTTC
- TRBJ2-2 - TRBV6-5 CASSYRGRAGELFF TGTGCCAGCAGTTACAGGGGTAGGGCCGGGGAGCTGTTTTTT
- TRBJ1-2 - TRBV20-1 CSATGPGGYGYTF TGCAGTGCTACAGGGCCCGGGGGCTATGGCTACACCTTC
TRBD2 TRBJ2-3 - TRBV7-7 CASSLGASGAADTQYF TGTGCCAGCAGCCTCGGGGCTAGCGGGGCCGCAGATACGCAGTATTTT
TRBD2 TRBJ2-7 - TRBV12-3/TRBV12-4 CASTWGGGYEQYF TGTGCCAGCACCTGGGGGGGAGGGTACGAGCAGTACTTC
- TRBJ2-3 - TRBV20-1 CSAPSQRGTDTQYF TGCAGTGCCCCATCCCAGCGGGGCACAGATACGCAGTATTTT
TRBD2 TRBJ2-2 few TRBV9 CASSTTSGRGGELFF TGTGCCAGCTCAACTACTAGCGGGAGGGGCGGGGAGCTGTTTTTT
TRBD1 TRBJ2-7 few TRBV28 CASSSGQDYEQYF TGTGCCAGCAGTTCGGGACAGGACTACGAGCAGTACTTC
- TRBJ1-3 few TRBV15 CATSRDLALYF TGTGCCACCAGCAGAGATCTGGCCCTATATTTT
TRBD2 TRBJ2-1 few TRBV7-2 CASSLGTSGGNNEQFF TGTGCCAGCAGCTTAGGGACTAGCGGGGGGAACAATGAGCAGTTCTTC
TRBD2 TRBJ2-2 - TRBV5-1 CASSPAGGSTGELFF TGCGCCAGCAGCCCAGCGGGGGGCAGCACCGGGGAGCTGTTTTTT
- TRBJ2-1 - TRBV5-1 CASRAGSYNEQFF TGCGCCAGCAGGGCAGGCTCCTACAATGAGCAGTTCTTC
- TRBJ2-1 - TRBV5-6 CASSLVPGGLFF TGTGCCAGCAGCTTGGTCCCCGGAGGGTTGTTCTTC
- TRBJ2-2 - TRBV10-2 CAAHRVDTGELFF TGCGCCGCCCACAGGGTTGACACCGGGGAGCTGTTTTTT
- TRBJ2-1 - TRBV27 CASSLGGAAFSYNEQFF TGTGCCAGCAGTTTAGGCGGGGCTGCTTTCTCTTACAATGAGCAGTTCTTC
TRBD2 TRBJ2-5 few TRBV18 CASSLREGQETQYF TGTGCCAGCTCATTGCGGGAGGGACAAGAGACCCAGTACTTC
TRBD1 TRBJ1-4 - TRBV7-3 CASSLHGTGGEKLFF TGTGCCAGCAGCTTACACGGGACAGGTGGAGAAAAACTGTTTTTT
TRBD2 TRBJ2-3 - TRBV10-3 CAIRSRGSDTDTQYF TGTGCCATCAGGTCCCGCGGGAGTGACACAGATACGCAGTATTTT
TRBD2 TRBJ2-1 - TRBV10-3 CAISESASGSNEQFF TGTGCCATCAGTGAGTCGGCTAGCGGGAGTAATGAGCAGTTCTTC
- TRBJ2-1 - TRBV2 CASSSRDTPRVLNEQFF TGTGCCAGCAGTTCCCGGGACACCCCAAGGGTTTTGAATGAGCAGTTCTTC
TRBD2 TRBJ2-1 - TRBV12-3/TRBV12-4 CASSLQRGYNEQFF TGTGCCAGCAGTTTACAGCGGGGATACAATGAGCAGTTCTTC
- TRBJ1-6 - TRBV12-3/TRBV12-4 CASSRTGGLRSPLHF TGTGCCAGCAGTCGTACCGGGGGATTGAGGTCACCCCTCCACTTT
- TRBJ2-7 few TRBV2 CASSASRSYEQYF TGTGCCAGCAGTGCGTCCCGAAGCTACGAGCAGTACTTC
TRBD1 TRBJ2-7 - TRBV3-1 CASRFQGAYEQYF TGTGCCAGCCGATTTCAGGGGGCCTACGAGCAGTACTTC